Below, 9 T cell receptor beta chains from the same sample are listed, as sequenced in a study of T cells in Graves' hyperthyroidism and ophthalmopathy. TCR beta CDR3 regions were amplified from RNA. The HTBI primer set served for first-round RT-PCR of the TCR CDR3. TCRdb independently ran MiXCR on the multiplex PCR reads; one entry per CDR3 protein. The table has nearly 600,000 distinct CDR3 sequences, 12% to 15% seen once; the top ten hold about 6.6%. Sequences were obtained from blood. All receptors derive from a woman aged 18-29 years with Graves' ophthalmopathy.

In its sample, this clonotype was seen many times. This chain joins TRBV28 and TRBJ2-4; TRBD1 might be the D (6 bases). The germline V gene encodes CDR1 MDHEN and CDR2 SYDVKM. There are 15 residues in the CDR3. The V end was cut by 6 bases, the J end by 0 bases, with 12 bases between. The CDR3 sequence is CASSDRSIAKNIQYF. Written as DNA, the CDR3 is TGTGCCAGCAGCGACAGGTCTATAGCCAAAAACATTCAGTACTTC.

In its sample, this clonotype was seen a few times. The chain combines TRBV6-2 or TRBV6-3 with TRBJ2-6; no reliable D call. With 11 bases removed from V and 0 bases from J, the gap between germline ends came to 8 bases. Germline lookup yields CDR1 MNHEY and CDR2 SVGEGT. The CDR3 sequence is 13 residues long. The CDR3 region has the DNA TGTGCCTCCCGGACCTCTGGGGCCAACGTCCTGACTTTC. Protein: CASRTSGANVLTF.

The CDR3 loop reads CASSVWGYTF. The CDR3 DNA reads as TGTGCCAGCAGCGTATGGGGCTACACCTTC. This chain joins TRBV9 and TRBJ1-2; no firm D call. The V and J ends lost 1 base and 8 bases respectively, with 3 bases between them. Germline V gene data show CDR1 as SGDLS and CDR2 as YYNGEE. This CDR3 is built from 10 residues. Full variable domain (rest looked up from reference TRBV9 and TRBJ1-2): DSGVTQTPKHLITATGQRVTLRCSPRSGDLSVYWYQQSLDQGLQFLIQYYNGEERAKGNILERFSAQQFPDLHSELNLSSLELGDSALYFCASSVWGYTFGSGTRLTVV.

This clonotype was observed a handful of times. V usage is TRBV7-9 and J usage is TRBJ2-3; 13 nucleotides agree with TRBD2. The J segment lost 1 base and the V segment lost 1 base, leaving 8 bases of the junction unmatched. The germline CDR1 and CDR2 sequences are SEHNR and FQNEAQ (reference sequence). CDR3 length equals 19 residues. CDR3 residues: CASSLGLAGGRVGTDTQYF. CDR3 DNA sequence: TGTGCCAGCAGCTTAGGACTAGCGGGAGGAAGGGTCGGCACAGATACGCAGTATTTT.

The rearrangement uses TRBV3-1 and TRBJ2-3; D gene uncertain. The length of the CDR3 is 13 residues. Germline CDR1 LGHDT, CDR2 YNNKEL (reference sequence). Trimming stripped 1 base from V and 4 bases from J, with 6 bases between. The CDR3 spells CASSQAWADTQYF. The CDR3 DNA follows: TGTGCCAGCAGCCAAGCATGGGCAGATACGCAGTATTTT.

The table lists this clonotype with a few counts. The chain is built from TRBV27 and TRBJ2-7; possible D gene TRBD1, 6 bases. CDR3 size: 14 residues. Germline V gives CDR1 MNHEY, CDR2 SMNVEV (reference sequence). The germline V and J ends were trimmed by 5 bases and 0 bases, with 11 bases remaining between them. The CDR3 bases are TGTGCCAGCAGTCATAACAGGGACTCCTACGAGCAGTACTTC. Translation: CASSHNRDSYEQYF.

This clonotype has a handful of counts. J is TRBJ2-1 and V is TRBV29-1, with D possibly being TRBD1 (5 bases). Germline CDR1 SQVTM, CDR2 ANQGSEA. The V gene lost 4 bases and the J gene lost 0 bases, with 16 bases spanning the gap. This CDR3 comprises 16 residues. CDR3 nucleotide sequence: TGCAGCGTTGTTACACTGGACGACAGCTCCTACAATGAGCAGTTCTTC. The encoded protein is CSVVTLDDSSYNEQFF.

This clonotype was observed many times. The rearrangement joins TRBV7-9 to TRBJ2-7; D gene uncertain. From germline, CDR1 is SEHNR and CDR2 FQNEAQ (reference sequence). The CDR3 is 15 residues long. Trimming cost V 4 bases and J 4 bases, with 17 bases left between them. CDR3 nucleotide sequence: TGTGCCAGCAGCTACTACCCGGGTCCACTATACGAGCAGTACTTC. Its translation: CASSYYPGPLYEQYF. The entire variable domain, with the rest obtained from reference TRBV7-9 and TRBJ2-7, is as follows: DTGVSQNPRHKITKRGQNVTFRCDPISEHNRLYWYRQTLGQGPEFLTYFQNEAQLEKSRLLSDRFSAERPKGSFSTLEIQRTEQGDSAMYLCASSYYPGPLYEQYFGPGTRLTVT.

Concerning this clonotype: It may be a read error: a sequence one base away is much more abundant. The CDR3 ends on some other residue instead of the conserved phenylalanine or tryptophan, so this is likely a read error. This CDR3 reads CASSEQGAGNTIYL. In nucleotides, the CDR3 is TGTGCCAGCAGTGAACAGGGGGCTGGAAACACCATATATCTT. The J gene is TRBJ1-3, the V gene TRBV2; 7 bases agree with TRBD1. Trimming cost V 2 bases and J 2 bases; bases outside gene matches: 0. The length of the CDR3 is 14 residues. Looked up from germline, CDR1 is SNHLY and CDR2 is FYNNEI.